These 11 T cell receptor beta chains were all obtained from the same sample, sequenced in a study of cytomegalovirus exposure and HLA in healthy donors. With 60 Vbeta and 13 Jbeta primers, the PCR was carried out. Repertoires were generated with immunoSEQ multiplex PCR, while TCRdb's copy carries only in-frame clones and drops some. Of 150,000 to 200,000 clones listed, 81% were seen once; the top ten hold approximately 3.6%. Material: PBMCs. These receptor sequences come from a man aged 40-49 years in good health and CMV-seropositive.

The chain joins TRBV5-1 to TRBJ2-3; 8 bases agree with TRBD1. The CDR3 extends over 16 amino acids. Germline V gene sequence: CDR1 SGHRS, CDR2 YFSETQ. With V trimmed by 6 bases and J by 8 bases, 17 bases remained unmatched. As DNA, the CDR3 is TGCGCCAGCATATCGCTCCCAGGACAGGGTAGTTCTACGCAGTATTTT. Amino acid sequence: CASISLPGQGSSTQYF.

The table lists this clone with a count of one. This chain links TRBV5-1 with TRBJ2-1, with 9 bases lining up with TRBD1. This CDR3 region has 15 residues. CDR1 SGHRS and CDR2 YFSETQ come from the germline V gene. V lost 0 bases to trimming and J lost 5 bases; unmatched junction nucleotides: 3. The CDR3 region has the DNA TGCGCCAGCAGCTTGGGGGGACAGGGAAACAATGAGCAGTTCTTC. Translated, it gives CASSLGGQGNNEQFF.

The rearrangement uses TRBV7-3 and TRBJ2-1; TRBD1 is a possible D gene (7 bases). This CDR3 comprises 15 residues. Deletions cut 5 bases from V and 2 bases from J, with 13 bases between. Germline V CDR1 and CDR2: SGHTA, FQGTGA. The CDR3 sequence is CASSPQGGAYNEQFF. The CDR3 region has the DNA TGTGCCAGCAGCCCCCAGGGGGGCGCCTACAATGAGCAGTTCTTC.

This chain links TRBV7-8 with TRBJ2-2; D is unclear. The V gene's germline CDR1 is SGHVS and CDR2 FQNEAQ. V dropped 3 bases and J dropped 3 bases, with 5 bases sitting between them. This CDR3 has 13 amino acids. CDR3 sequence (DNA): TGTGCCAGCAGCTTTTCGGACACCGGGGAGCTGTTTTTT. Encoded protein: CASSFSDTGELFF.

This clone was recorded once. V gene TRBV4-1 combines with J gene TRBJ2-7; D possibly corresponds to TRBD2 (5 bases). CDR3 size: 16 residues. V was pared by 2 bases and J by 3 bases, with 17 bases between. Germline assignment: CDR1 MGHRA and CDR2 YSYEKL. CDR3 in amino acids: CASSQSQGLRDYEQYF. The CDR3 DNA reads TGCGCCAGCAGCCAATCTCAAGGCCTCCGGGACTACGAGCAGTACTTC.

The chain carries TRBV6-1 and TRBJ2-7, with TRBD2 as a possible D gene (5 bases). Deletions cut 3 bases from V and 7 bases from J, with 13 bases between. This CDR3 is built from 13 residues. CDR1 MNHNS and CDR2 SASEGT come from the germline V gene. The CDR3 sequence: CASSDAERGEQYF. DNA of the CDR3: TGTGCCAGCAGTGACGCGGAGCGAGGGGAGCAGTACTTC.

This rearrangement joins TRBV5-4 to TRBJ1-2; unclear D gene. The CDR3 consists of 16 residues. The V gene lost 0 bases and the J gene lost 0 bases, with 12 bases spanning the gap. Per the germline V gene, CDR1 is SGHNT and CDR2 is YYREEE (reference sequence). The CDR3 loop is CASSLAGQLTNYGYTF. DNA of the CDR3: TGTGCCAGCAGCTTGGCGGGTCAGCTGACTAACTATGGCTACACCTTC.

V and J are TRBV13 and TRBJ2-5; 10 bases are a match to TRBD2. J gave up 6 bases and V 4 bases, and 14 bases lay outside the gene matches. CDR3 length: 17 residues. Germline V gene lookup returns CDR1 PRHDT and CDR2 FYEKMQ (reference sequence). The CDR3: CASSSEGLAGDQKTQYF. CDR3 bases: TGTGCCAGCAGCTCGGAGGGGCTAGCGGGGGATCAAAAGACCCAGTACTTC.

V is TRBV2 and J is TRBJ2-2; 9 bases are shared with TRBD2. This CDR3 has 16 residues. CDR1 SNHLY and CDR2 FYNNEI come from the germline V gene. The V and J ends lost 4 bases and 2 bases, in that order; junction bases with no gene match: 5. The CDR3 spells CASSVRLAGNTGELFF. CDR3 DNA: TGTGCCAGCAGTGTTCGGCTAGCGGGAAACACCGGGGAGCTGTTTTTT.

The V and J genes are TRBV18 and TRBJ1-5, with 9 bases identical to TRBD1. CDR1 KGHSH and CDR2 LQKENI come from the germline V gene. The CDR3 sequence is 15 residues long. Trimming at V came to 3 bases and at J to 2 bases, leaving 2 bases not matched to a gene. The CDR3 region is CASSPGQGGNQPQHF. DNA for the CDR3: TGTGCCAGCTCACCGGGACAGGGTGGCAATCAGCCCCAGCATTTT.

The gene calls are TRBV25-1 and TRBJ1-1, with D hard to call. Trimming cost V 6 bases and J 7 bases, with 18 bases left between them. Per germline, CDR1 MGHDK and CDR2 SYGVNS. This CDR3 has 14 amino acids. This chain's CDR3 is CASSDLEPVSEAFF. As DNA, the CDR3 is TGTGCCAGCAGCGACTTAGAACCAGTGAGTGAAGCTTTCTTT.